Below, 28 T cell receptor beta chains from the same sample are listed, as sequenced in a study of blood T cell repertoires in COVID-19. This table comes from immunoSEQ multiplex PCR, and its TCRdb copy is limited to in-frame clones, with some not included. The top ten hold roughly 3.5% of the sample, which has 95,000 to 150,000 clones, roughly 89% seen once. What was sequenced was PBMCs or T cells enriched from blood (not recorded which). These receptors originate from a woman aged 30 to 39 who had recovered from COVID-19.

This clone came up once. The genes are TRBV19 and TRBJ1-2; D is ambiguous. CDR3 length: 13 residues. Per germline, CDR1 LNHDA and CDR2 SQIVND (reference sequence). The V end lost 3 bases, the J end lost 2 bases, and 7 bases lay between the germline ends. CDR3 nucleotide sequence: TGTGCCAGTAGTATGATGAGAAACTATGGCTACACCTTC. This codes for CASSMMRNYGYTF.

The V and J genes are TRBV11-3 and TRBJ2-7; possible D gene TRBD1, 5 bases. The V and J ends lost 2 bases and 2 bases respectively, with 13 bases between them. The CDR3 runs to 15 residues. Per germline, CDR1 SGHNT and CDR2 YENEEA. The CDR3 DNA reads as TGTGCCAGCAGCTTACAAGACAGCCCCGCCTACGAGCAGTACTTC. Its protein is CASSLQDSPAYEQYF.

Written as DNA, the CDR3 is TGTGCCAGCAGCTTAGCGACTAGCGGGAGTAGAGAGACCCAGTACTTC. Its translation: CASSLATSGSRETQYF. The chain is built from TRBV7-9 and TRBJ2-5; TRBD2 matches at 12 bases. Looked up from germline, CDR1 is SEHNR and CDR2 is FQNEAQ (reference sequence). The CDR3 is made up of 16 amino acids. V trimming: 0 bases; J trimming: 4 bases; junction bases outside the gene matches: 3.

The CDR3 sequence: CASSLFSFSGRTGELFF. The CDR3 DNA is TGTGCCAGCAGCCTATTTAGTTTTAGCGGGAGGACCGGGGAGCTGTTTTTT. The chain couples TRBV28 to TRBJ2-2, with 10 bases fitting TRBD2. The CDR3 sequence is 17 residues long. With V trimmed by 6 bases and J by 5 bases, 12 bases remained unmatched. CDR1 is MDHEN, CDR2 SYDVKM, per germline.

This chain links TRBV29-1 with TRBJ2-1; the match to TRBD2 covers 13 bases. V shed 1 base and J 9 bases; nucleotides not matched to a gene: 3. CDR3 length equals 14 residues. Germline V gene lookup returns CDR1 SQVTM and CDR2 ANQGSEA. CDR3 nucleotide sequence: TGCAGCGTTGAAGGGACTAGCGGGAGACGTGAGCAGTTCTTC. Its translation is CSVEGTSGRREQFF.

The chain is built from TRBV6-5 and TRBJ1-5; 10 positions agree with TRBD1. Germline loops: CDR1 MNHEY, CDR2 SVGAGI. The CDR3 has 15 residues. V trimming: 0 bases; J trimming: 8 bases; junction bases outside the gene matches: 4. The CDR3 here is CASSYSPGQGKPQHF. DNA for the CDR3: TGTGCCAGCAGTTACTCACCGGGACAGGGGAAGCCCCAGCATTTT.

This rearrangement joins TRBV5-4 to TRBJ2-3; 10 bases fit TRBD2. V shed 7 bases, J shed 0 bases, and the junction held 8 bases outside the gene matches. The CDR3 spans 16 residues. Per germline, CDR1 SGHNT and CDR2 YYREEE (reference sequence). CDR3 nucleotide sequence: TGTGCCAGCTCCCGAGCGGGAGGGCTGAGCACAGATACGCAGTATTTT. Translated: CASSRAGGLSTDTQYF.

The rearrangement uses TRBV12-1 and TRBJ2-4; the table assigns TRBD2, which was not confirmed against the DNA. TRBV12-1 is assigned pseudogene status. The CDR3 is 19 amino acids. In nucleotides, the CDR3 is TGTGCCAGCAGCTTGGGTCTGTTTGGACTAGCGAAAGCCAAAAACATTCAGTACTTC. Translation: CASSLGLFGLAKAKNIQYF.

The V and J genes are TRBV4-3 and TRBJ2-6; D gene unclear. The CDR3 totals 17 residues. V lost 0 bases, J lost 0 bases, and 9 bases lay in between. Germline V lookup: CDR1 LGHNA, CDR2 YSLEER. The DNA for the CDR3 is TGCGCCAGCAGCCAAGAGGGCACCGCCTCTGGGGCCAACGTCCTGACTTTC. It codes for CASSQEGTASGANVLTF.

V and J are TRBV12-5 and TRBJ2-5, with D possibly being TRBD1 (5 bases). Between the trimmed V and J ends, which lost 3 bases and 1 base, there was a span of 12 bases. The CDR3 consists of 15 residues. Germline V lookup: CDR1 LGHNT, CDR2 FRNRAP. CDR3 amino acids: CASGFFRGPQETQYF. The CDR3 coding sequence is TGTGCTAGTGGTTTTTTTAGGGGTCCCCAAGAGACCCAGTACTTC. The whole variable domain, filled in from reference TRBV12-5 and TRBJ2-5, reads DARVTQTPRHKVTEMGQEVTMRCQPILGHNTVFWYRQTMMQGLELLAYFRNRAPLDDSGMPKDRFSAEMPDATLATLKIQPSEPRDSAVYFCASGFFRGPQETQYFGPGTRLLVL.

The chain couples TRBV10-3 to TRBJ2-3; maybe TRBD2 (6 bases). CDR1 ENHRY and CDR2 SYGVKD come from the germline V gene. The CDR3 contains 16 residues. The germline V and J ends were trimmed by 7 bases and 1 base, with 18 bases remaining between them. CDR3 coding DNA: TGTGCCATCAAAGAAAGCTTGGCGGGGCGCACAGATACGCAGTATTTT. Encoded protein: CAIKESLAGRTDTQYF.

The CDR3: CASSQVLGSQYEQYF. The CDR3 bases are TGTGCCAGCAGCCAAGTCCTAGGTTCTCAGTACGAGCAGTACTTC. This rearrangement joins TRBV4-2 to TRBJ2-7; D uncertain. Looked up from germline, CDR1 is LGHNA and CDR2 is YNFKEQ. V was trimmed by 1 base and J by 4 bases, leaving 14 bases between them. The CDR3 consists of 15 residues.

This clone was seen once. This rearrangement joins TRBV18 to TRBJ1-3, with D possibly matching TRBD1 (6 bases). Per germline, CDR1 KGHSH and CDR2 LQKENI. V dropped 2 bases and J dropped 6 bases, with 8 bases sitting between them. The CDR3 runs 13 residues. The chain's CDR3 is CASSPGQSNTIYF. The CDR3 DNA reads TGTGCCAGCTCACCAGGACAGTCAAACACCATATATTTT.

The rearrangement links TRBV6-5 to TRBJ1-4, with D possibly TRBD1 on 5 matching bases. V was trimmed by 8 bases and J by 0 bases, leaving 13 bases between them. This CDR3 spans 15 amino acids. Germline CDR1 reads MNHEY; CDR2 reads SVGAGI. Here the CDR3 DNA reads TGTGCCAGCCGACCCCAAGGGGCAACTAATGAAAAACTGTTTTTT. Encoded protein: CASRPQGATNEKLFF.

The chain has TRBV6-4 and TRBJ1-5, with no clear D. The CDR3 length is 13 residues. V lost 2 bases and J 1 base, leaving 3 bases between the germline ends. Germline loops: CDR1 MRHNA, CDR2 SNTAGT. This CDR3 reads CASSDTSNQPQHF. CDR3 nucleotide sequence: TGTGCCAGCAGTGACACAAGCAATCAGCCCCAGCATTTT.

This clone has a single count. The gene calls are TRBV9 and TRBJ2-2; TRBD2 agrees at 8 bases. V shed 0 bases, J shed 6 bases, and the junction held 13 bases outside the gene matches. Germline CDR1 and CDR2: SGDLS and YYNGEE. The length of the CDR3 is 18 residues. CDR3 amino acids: CASSVAPPAGVFAGELFF. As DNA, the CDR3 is TGTGCCAGCAGCGTAGCGCCCCCAGCGGGAGTTTTCGCCGGGGAGCTGTTTTTT.

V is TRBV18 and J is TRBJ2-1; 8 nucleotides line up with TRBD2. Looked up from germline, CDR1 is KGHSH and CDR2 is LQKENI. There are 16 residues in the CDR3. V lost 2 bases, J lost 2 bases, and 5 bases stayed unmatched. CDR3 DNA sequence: TGTGCCAGCTCACCAGGGCTAGCGGGCCCCTACAATGAGCAGTTCTTC. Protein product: CASSPGLAGPYNEQFF.

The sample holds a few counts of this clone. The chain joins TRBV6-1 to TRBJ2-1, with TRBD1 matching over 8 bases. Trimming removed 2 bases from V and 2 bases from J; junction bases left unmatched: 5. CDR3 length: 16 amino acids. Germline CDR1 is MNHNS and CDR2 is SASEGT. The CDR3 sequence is CASSEKQGVTYNEQFF. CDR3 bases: TGTGCCAGCAGTGAAAAACAGGGGGTCACCTACAATGAGCAGTTCTTC.

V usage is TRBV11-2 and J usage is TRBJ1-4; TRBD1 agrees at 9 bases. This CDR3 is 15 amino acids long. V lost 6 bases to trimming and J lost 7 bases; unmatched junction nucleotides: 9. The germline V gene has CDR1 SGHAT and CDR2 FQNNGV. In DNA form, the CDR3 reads TGTGCCAGCAGACTTGGGGGACAGGGAGGTGAAAAACTGTTTTTT. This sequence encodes CASRLGGQGGEKLFF.

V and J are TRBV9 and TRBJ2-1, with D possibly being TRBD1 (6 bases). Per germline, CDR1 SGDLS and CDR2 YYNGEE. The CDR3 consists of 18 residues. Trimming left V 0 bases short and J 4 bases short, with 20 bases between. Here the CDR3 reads CASSVDPSGPGVYNEQFF. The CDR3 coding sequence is TGTGCCAGCAGCGTAGACCCCTCGGGGCCAGGGGTTTACAATGAGCAGTTCTTC.

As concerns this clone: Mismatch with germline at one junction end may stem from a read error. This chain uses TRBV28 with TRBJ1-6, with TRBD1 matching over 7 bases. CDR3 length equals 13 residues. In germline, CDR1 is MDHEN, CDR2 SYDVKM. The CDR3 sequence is CGTGGQINSPLHF. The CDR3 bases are TGCGGTACTGGGGGACAGATAAATTCACCCCTCCACTTT. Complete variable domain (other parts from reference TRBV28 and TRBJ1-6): DVKVTQSSRYLVKRTGEKVFLECVQDMDHENMFWYRQDPGLGLRLIYFSYDVKMKEKGDIPEGYSVSREKKERFSLILESASTNQTSMYLCGTGGQINSPLHFGNGTRLTVT.

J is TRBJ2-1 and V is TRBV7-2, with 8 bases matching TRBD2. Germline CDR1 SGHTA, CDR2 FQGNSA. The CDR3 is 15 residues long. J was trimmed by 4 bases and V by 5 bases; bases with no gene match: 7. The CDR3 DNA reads TGTGCCAGCAGCCGTACTAGCGGACCTTACAATGAGCAGTTCTTC. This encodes CASSRTSGPYNEQFF.

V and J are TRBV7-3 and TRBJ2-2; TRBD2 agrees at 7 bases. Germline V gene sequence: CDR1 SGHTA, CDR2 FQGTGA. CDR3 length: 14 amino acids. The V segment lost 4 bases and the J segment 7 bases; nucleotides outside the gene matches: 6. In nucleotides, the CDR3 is TGTGCCAGCAGCTCCGGACTAGTAAGCGGGGAGCTGTTTTTT. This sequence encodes CASSSGLVSGELFF.

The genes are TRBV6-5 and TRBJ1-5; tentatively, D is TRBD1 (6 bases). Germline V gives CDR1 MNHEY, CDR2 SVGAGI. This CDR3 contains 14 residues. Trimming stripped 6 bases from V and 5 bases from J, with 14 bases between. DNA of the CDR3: TGTGCCAGCAGCGATGACAGGTATTATCAGCCCCAGCATTTT. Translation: CASSDDRYYQPQHF.

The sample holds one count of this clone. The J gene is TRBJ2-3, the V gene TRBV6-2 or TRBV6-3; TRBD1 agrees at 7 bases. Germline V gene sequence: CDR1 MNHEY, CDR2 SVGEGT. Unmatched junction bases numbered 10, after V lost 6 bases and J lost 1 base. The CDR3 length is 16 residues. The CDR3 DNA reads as TGTGCCAGCAGCCCTGACAGGGTGATTGGCACAGATACGCAGTATTTT. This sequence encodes CASSPDRVIGTDTQYF.

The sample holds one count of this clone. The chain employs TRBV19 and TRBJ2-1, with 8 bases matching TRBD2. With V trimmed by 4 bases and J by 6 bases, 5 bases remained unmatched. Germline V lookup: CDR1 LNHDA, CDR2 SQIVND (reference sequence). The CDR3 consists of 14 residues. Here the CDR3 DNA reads TGTGCCAGTAGTACGGGACTAGGGGCCAATGAGCAGTTCTTC. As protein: CASSTGLGANEQFF.

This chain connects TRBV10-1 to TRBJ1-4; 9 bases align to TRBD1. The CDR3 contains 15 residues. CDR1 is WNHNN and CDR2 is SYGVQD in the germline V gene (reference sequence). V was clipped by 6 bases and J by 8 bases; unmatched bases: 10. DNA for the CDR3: TGCGCCAGCAGCGAAATAGACAGGGGGAACGAAAAACTGTTTTTT. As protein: CASSEIDRGNEKLFF.

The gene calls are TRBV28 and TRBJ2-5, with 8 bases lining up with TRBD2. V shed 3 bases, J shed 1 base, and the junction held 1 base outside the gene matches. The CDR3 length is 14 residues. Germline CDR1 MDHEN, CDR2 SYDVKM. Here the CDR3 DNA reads TGTGCCAGCAGTTTTCGGGGGGGCCAAGAGACCCAGTACTTC. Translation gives CASSFRGGQETQYF.